Listed below are T cell receptor beta chains from one sample, sequenced in a study of T-cell reconstitution after alpha-beta-depleted transplantation in children. TCRdb fed the PCR reads into MiXCR, producing one record per CDR3 protein. Of over 200,000 distinct CDR3 sequences in the sample, about 8.4% were seen once. The sample here was PBMCs, mostly from graft donor cells, taken 360 days after TCRalphabeta/CD19-depleted stem cell transplant. These receptors were collected from a male patient aged 2-15 years who had a stem cell transplant for acute myeloid leukemia, so the T cells may come from the graft donor. The CDR3 runs from the conserved cysteine through the conserved F or W. The D gene is left open where the match is weak. Size tells how often a clone was seen (once, few, many) or the class of an expanded clone, and some rows leave it out.

CDR3nt: TGCGCCAGCAGCCACGTAACAGGGACTTACACGAACACCGGGGAGCTGTTTTTT
CDR3aa: CASSHVTGTYTNTGELFF
v_gene: TRBV4-1
j_gene: TRBJ2-2
abundance: many
d_gene: -

CDR3nt: TGCGCCAGCAGCCCCGGACAGGGCTCTGGGGCCAACGTCCTGACTTTC
CDR3aa: CASSPGQGSGANVLTF
v_gene: TRBV5-1
j_gene: TRBJ2-6
abundance: few
d_gene: TRBD1

CDR3nt: TGTGCCAGCAGACAGGGGGTAGACACTGAAGCTTTCTTT
CDR3aa: CASRQGVDTEAFF
v_gene: TRBV6-1
j_gene: TRBJ1-1
abundance: -
d_gene: TRBD1

CDR3nt: TGCGCCAGCAGCCCCCGACAGTACAATGAGCAGTTCTTC
CDR3aa: CASSPRQYNEQFF
v_gene: TRBV5-1
j_gene: TRBJ2-1
abundance: many
d_gene: -

CDR3nt: TGTGCCAGCAGCTTAGATTTGCTAGTCTACGAGCAGTACTTC
CDR3aa: CASSLDLLVYEQYF
v_gene: TRBV11-2
j_gene: TRBJ2-7
abundance: many
d_gene: -

CDR3nt: TGTGCCAGCAGCTTCAGAGACAGGGGTCCCTATGGCTACACCTTC
CDR3aa: CASSFRDRGPYGYTF
v_gene: TRBV7-6
j_gene: TRBJ1-2
abundance: many
d_gene: TRBD1

CDR3nt: TGTGCCAGCAGCCGGACTAGCGGAAGATTCGACGAGCAGTACTTC
CDR3aa: CASSRTSGRFDEQYF
v_gene: TRBV12-3/TRBV12-4
j_gene: TRBJ2-7
abundance: many
d_gene: TRBD2

CDR3nt: TGTGCCAGCAGTCCCCCACTAGCGGGCCACAATGAGCAGTTCTTC
CDR3aa: CASSPPLAGHNEQFF
v_gene: TRBV12-3/TRBV12-4
j_gene: TRBJ2-1
abundance: -
d_gene: TRBD2

CDR3nt: TGCGCCAGCAGCCTAATCAAGACAGGGAGCCTTGCCAATGAGCAGTTCTTC
CDR3aa: CASSLIKTGSLANEQFF
v_gene: TRBV5-1
j_gene: TRBJ2-1
abundance: -
d_gene: TRBD1

CDR3nt: TGCGCCAGCAGCTTGCGGATTCTTCTCCTCTCTGGGGCCAACGTCCTGACTTTC
CDR3aa: CASSLRILLLSGANVLTF
v_gene: TRBV5-1
j_gene: TRBJ2-6
abundance: few
d_gene: -

CDR3nt: TGTGCCAGCAGCTCCGGACTGAGCTCCTACAATGAGCAGTTCTTC
CDR3aa: CASSSGLSSYNEQFF
v_gene: TRBV7-2
j_gene: TRBJ2-1
abundance: many
d_gene: -

CDR3nt: TGTGCCAGCTCACGACAGGGCCCCCCTACAGATACGCAGTATTTT
CDR3aa: CASSRQGPPTDTQYF
v_gene: TRBV18
j_gene: TRBJ2-3
abundance: -
d_gene: TRBD1

CDR3nt: TGTGCCAGCAAGGCGAGAGCGGGGCTCCAAGAGACCCAGTACTTC
CDR3aa: CASKARAGLQETQYF
v_gene: TRBV4-2
j_gene: TRBJ2-5
abundance: -
d_gene: TRBD2

CDR3nt: TGCAGTGCTAGGGAGAGCCCTTACAATGAGCAGTTCTTC
CDR3aa: CSARESPYNEQFF
v_gene: TRBV20-1
j_gene: TRBJ2-1
abundance: many
d_gene: -

CDR3nt: TGTGCCAGCAGTTCAGGGCTCAATCAGCCCCAGCATTTT
CDR3aa: CASSSGLNQPQHF
v_gene: TRBV12-3/TRBV12-4
j_gene: TRBJ1-5
abundance: many
d_gene: -

CDR3nt: TGTGCCAGCAGGTCTGGGGGTCTGGGTGAGCAGTTCTTC
CDR3aa: CASRSGGLGEQFF
v_gene: TRBV12-3/TRBV12-4
j_gene: TRBJ2-1
abundance: -
d_gene: -

CDR3nt: TGCAGTGCATCCGGGACTAGCGCTGGGGCCAACGTCCTGACTTTC
CDR3aa: CSASGTSAGANVLTF
v_gene: TRBV20-1
j_gene: TRBJ2-6
abundance: few
d_gene: TRBD2

CDR3nt: TGTGCCAGCAGGAAACAGGGACTAGCCAACACCGGGGAGCTGTTTTTT
CDR3aa: CASRKQGLANTGELFF
v_gene: TRBV12-3/TRBV12-4
j_gene: TRBJ2-2
abundance: few
d_gene: TRBD2

CDR3nt: TGCGCCAGCAGCCAAGAGAACAGCGGGAGGGACATTCAGTACTTC
CDR3aa: CASSQENSGRDIQYF
v_gene: TRBV4-3
j_gene: TRBJ2-4
abundance: -
d_gene: TRBD2

CDR3nt: TGTGACAGCTCACCACCGGTAGATACGCAGTATTTT
CDR3aa: CDSSPPVDTQYF
v_gene: TRBV18
j_gene: TRBJ2-3
abundance: once
d_gene: -

CDR3nt: TGTGCCAGCAGCTTGGGTAGTTCACGGGAGCAGTTCTTC
CDR3aa: CASSLGSSREQFF
v_gene: TRBV5-6
j_gene: TRBJ2-1
abundance: few
d_gene: -

CDR3nt: TGTGCCAGCAGCCGACTAGCGGGAGGGCCTCATGAGCAGTTCTTC
CDR3aa: CASSRLAGGPHEQFF
v_gene: TRBV12-3/TRBV12-4
j_gene: TRBJ2-1
abundance: few
d_gene: TRBD2

CDR3nt: TGCGCCAGCAGTGAATCCTTAACTAGCACAGATACGCAGTATTTT
CDR3aa: CASSESLTSTDTQYF
v_gene: TRBV10-2
j_gene: TRBJ2-3
abundance: -
d_gene: -

CDR3nt: TGCGCCAGCAGCCGAAGGACCGAAGTAACGGAAGCTTTCTTT
CDR3aa: CASSRRTEVTEAFF
v_gene: TRBV4-3
j_gene: TRBJ1-1
abundance: -
d_gene: -

CDR3nt: TGTGCCAACAGGGCAGGGGGCTCCTCACCCCTCCACTTT
CDR3aa: CANRAGGSSPLHF
v_gene: TRBV12-3/TRBV12-4
j_gene: TRBJ1-6
abundance: many
d_gene: TRBD1

CDR3nt: TGTGCCAGCAGCAAAGGAGCCTTTCCACGCACAGATACGCAGTATTTT
CDR3aa: CASSKGAFPRTDTQYF
v_gene: TRBV21-1
j_gene: TRBJ2-3
abundance: many
d_gene: -

CDR3nt: TGCAGTGCTCGACCATCAACCACAGATACGCAGTATTTT
CDR3aa: CSARPSTTDTQYF
v_gene: TRBV20-1
j_gene: TRBJ2-3
abundance: few
d_gene: -

CDR3nt: TGTGCCAGCAGTTACCACAGGTTTGGTGGCGGGGAGCTGTTTTTT
CDR3aa: CASSYHRFGGGELFF
v_gene: TRBV6-5
j_gene: TRBJ2-2
abundance: many
d_gene: -

CDR3nt: TGTGCCAGCAGCGGGACAGTCCTTAACGCCGGGGAGCTGTTTTTT
CDR3aa: CASSGTVLNAGELFF
v_gene: TRBV6-1
j_gene: TRBJ2-2
abundance: -
d_gene: TRBD1

CDR3nt: TGTGCCACCCAACAGCTAAAGGGCACAGATACGCAGTATTTT
CDR3aa: CATQQLKGTDTQYF
v_gene: TRBV10-3
j_gene: TRBJ2-3
abundance: few
d_gene: -

CDR3nt: TGTGCCAGCTCACCGGGACTAGCGGGAGAAGGGGAGCAGTTCTTC
CDR3aa: CASSPGLAGEGEQFF
v_gene: TRBV18
j_gene: TRBJ2-1
abundance: -
d_gene: TRBD2

CDR3nt: TGTGCCAAGGAGGGGGGAGATACGCAGTATTTT
CDR3aa: CAKEGGDTQYF
v_gene: TRBV30
j_gene: TRBJ2-3
abundance: few
d_gene: -

CDR3nt: TGTGCCAGCAGCTCGACGGCTTATAATTCACCCCTCCACTTT
CDR3aa: CASSSTAYNSPLHF
v_gene: TRBV7-9
j_gene: TRBJ1-6
abundance: -
d_gene: -

CDR3nt: TGTGCCAGCTCACGCCAGGGCAGAGCCTACGAGCAGTACTTC
CDR3aa: CASSRQGRAYEQYF
v_gene: TRBV18
j_gene: TRBJ2-7
abundance: once
d_gene: -

CDR3nt: TGTGCCTGCCTATCTCTAGCCAAAAACATTCAGTACTTC
CDR3aa: CACLSLAKNIQYF
v_gene: TRBV7-9
j_gene: TRBJ2-4
abundance: few
d_gene: -

CDR3nt: TGCAGTGCTATAACTAGCGGGAGAGATACGCAGTATTTT
CDR3aa: CSAITSGRDTQYF
v_gene: TRBV20-1
j_gene: TRBJ2-3
abundance: -
d_gene: TRBD2

CDR3nt: TGTGCCAGCAGTACCGGACAGGTCTCCGGGGCCAACGTCCTGACTTTC
CDR3aa: CASSTGQVSGANVLTF
v_gene: TRBV6-2/TRBV6-3
j_gene: TRBJ2-6
abundance: -
d_gene: TRBD1

CDR3nt: TGTGCCAGCAGCCCCCCGGGTAGTGGGACCCAGTACTTC
CDR3aa: CASSPPGSGTQYF
v_gene: TRBV5-6
j_gene: TRBJ2-5
abundance: -
d_gene: -

CDR3nt: TGTGCCAGCATCGCTTTACTTTCGACTAGTCGCAACACAGATACGCAGTATTTT
CDR3aa: CASIALLSTSRNTDTQYF
v_gene: TRBV7-3
j_gene: TRBJ2-3
abundance: -
d_gene: -

CDR3nt: TGCGCCAGCAGCCAAGATAGGTTCGGGACTCTAAGTGGCGAGCAGTACTTC
CDR3aa: CASSQDRFGTLSGEQYF
v_gene: TRBV4-3
j_gene: TRBJ2-7
abundance: many
d_gene: -

CDR3nt: TGTGCCAGGGGCCCTCGGACAGGGGCCTCCTACGAGCAGTACTTC
CDR3aa: CARGPRTGASYEQYF
v_gene: TRBV25-1
j_gene: TRBJ2-7
abundance: once
d_gene: TRBD1

CDR3nt: TGCGCCAGCAGCCCGGGACGGAGGAACACTGAAGCTTTCTTT
CDR3aa: CASSPGRRNTEAFF
v_gene: TRBV5-1
j_gene: TRBJ1-1
abundance: few
d_gene: -

CDR3nt: TGCGCCAGCAGCCAAGAGAAGTGGAACCGACCGAGGGAGACCCAGTACTTC
CDR3aa: CASSQEKWNRPRETQYF
v_gene: TRBV4-1
j_gene: TRBJ2-5
abundance: many
d_gene: -

CDR3nt: TGCGCCAGCAGCTTGGCCACGGGGGCACTAGGCACAGATACGCAGTATTTT
CDR3aa: CASSLATGALGTDTQYF
v_gene: TRBV5-1
j_gene: TRBJ2-3
abundance: -
d_gene: -

CDR3nt: TGTGCCAGCAGCTCACCGGGACTAGTTCCCGGGGAGCTGTTTTTT
CDR3aa: CASSSPGLVPGELFF
v_gene: TRBV7-9
j_gene: TRBJ2-2
abundance: few
d_gene: TRBD2

CDR3nt: TGTGCCAGCTCACCGGCCGGACAGGGTAACGCTGAAGCTTTCTTT
CDR3aa: CASSPAGQGNAEAFF
v_gene: TRBV18
j_gene: TRBJ1-1
abundance: few
d_gene: TRBD1

CDR3nt: TGCAGTGCCCGAAGGGACAGTAACTACGAGCAGTACTTC
CDR3aa: CSARRDSNYEQYF
v_gene: TRBV20-1
j_gene: TRBJ2-7
abundance: few
d_gene: TRBD1

CDR3nt: TGCAGCGTTGGGCCAGAAAGCACAGATACGCAGTATTTT
CDR3aa: CSVGPESTDTQYF
v_gene: TRBV29-1
j_gene: TRBJ2-3
abundance: -
d_gene: -